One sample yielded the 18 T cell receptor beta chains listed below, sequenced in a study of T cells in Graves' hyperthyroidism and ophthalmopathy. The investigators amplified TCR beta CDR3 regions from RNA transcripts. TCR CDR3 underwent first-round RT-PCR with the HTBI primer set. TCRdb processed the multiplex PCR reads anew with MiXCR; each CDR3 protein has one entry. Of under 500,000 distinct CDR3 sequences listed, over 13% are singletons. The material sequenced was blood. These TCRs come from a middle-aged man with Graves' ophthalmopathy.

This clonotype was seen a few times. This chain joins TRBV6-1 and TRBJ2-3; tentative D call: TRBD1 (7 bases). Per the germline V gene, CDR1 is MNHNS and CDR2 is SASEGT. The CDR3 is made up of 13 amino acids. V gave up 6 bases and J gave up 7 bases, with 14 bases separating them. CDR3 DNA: TGTGCCAGCAGGCGGGACAGTCCAAATACGCAGTATTTT. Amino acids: CASRRDSPNTQYF.

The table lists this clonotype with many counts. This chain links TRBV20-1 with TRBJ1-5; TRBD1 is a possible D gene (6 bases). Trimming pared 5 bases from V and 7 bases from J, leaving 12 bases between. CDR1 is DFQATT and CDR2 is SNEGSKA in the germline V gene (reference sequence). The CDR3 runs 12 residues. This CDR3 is CSAAGVRQPQHF. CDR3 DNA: TGCAGTGCTGCAGGGGTACGGCAGCCCCAGCATTTT.

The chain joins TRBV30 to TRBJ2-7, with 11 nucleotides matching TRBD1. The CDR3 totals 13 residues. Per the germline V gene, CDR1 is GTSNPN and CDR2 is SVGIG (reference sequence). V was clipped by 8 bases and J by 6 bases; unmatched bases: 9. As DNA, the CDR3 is TGTGCCGGCGGACAGGGGGCGGTACTCGAGCAGTACTTC. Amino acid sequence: CAGGQGAVLEQYF. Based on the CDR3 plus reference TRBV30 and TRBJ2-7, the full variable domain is SQTIHQWPATLVQPVGSPLSLECTVEGTSNPNLYWYRQAAGRGLQLLFYSVGIGQISSEVPQNLSASRPQDRQFILSSKKLLLSDSGFYLCAGGQGAVLEQYFGPGTRLTVT.

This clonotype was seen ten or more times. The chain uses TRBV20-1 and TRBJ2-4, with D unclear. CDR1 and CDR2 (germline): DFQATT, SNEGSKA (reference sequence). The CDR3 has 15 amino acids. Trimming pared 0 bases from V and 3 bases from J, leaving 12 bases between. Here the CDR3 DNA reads TGCAGTGCTAGAGATCATGGTGACCTCAAAAACATTCAGTACTTC. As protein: CSARDHGDLKNIQYF.

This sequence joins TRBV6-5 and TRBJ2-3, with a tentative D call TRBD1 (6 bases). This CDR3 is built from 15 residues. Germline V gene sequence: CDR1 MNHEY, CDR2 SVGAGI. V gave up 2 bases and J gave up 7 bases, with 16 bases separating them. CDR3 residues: CASSYAEGVSNTQYF. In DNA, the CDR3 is TGTGCCAGCAGTTACGCAGAGGGGGTATCAAATACGCAGTATTTT.

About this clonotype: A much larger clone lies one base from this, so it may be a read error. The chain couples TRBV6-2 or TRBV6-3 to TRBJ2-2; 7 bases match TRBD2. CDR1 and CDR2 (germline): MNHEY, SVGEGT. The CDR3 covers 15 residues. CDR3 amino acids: CASSYWGGNTGELVF. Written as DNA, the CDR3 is TGTGCCAGCAGTTACTGGGGGGGGAACACCGGGGAGCTGGTTTTT.

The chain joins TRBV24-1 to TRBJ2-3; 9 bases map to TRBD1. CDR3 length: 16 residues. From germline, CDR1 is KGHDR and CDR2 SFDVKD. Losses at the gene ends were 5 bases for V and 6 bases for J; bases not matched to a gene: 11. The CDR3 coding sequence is TGTGCCACCAGTGGCTCGACAGGGGGGCCTAGGGATACGCAGTATTTT. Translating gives CATSGSTGGPRDTQYF.

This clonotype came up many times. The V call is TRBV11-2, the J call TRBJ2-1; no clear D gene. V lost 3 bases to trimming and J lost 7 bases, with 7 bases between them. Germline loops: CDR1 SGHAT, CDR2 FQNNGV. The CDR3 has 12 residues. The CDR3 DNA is TGTGCCAGCAGCTTTGGATGGAATGAGCAGTTCTTC. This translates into CASSFGWNEQFF.

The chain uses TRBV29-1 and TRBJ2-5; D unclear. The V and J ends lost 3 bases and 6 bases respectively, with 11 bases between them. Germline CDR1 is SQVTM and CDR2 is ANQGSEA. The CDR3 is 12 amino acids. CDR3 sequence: CSVDRQGKTQYF. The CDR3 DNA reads TGCAGCGTTGATCGGCAAGGGAAGACCCAGTACTTC.

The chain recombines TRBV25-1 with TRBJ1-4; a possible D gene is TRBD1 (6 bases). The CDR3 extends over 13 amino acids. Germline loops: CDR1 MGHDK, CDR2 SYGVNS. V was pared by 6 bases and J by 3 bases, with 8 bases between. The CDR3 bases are TGTGCCAGCAGGGAGGGGGCTAATGAAAAACTGTTTTTT. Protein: CASREGANEKLFF. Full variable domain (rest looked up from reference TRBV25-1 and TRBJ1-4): EADIYQTPRYLVIGTGKKITLECSQTMGHDKMYWYQQDPGMELHLIHYSYGVNSTEKGDLSSESTVSRIRTEHFPLTLESARPSHTSQYLCASREGANEKLFFGSGTQLSVL.

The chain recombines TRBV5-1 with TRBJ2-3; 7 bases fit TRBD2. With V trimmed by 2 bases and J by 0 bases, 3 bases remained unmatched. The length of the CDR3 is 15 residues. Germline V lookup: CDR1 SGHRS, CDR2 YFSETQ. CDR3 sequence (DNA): TGCGCCAGCAGCTTACCTAGCGGCAGCACAGATACGCAGTATTTT. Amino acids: CASSLPSGSTDTQYF.

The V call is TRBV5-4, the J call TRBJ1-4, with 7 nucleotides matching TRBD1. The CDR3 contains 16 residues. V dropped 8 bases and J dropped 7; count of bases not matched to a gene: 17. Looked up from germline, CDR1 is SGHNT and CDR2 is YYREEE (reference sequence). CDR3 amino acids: CASQQGSGVNGEKLFF. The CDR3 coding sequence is TGTGCCAGTCAACAGGGGTCAGGTGTGAACGGTGAAAAACTGTTTTTT.

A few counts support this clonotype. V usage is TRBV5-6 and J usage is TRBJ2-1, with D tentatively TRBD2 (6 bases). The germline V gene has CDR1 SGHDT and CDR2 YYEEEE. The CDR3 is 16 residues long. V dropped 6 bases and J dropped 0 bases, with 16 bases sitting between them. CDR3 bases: TGTGCCAGCATTTCCCGGAGGAGGGCCTCCTACAATGAGCAGTTCTTC. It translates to CASISRRRASYNEQFF.

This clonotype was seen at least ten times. The CDR3 sequence is CASSVGVQREEYNEQFF. The DNA for the CDR3 is TGTGCCAGCAGCGTAGGGGTTCAACGGGAGGAATACAATGAGCAGTTCTTC. V is TRBV9 and J is TRBJ2-1; 7 bases are a match to TRBD2. CDR1 is SGDLS and CDR2 is YYNGEE in the germline V gene. J gave up 4 bases and V 0 bases, and 10 bases lay outside the gene matches. The CDR3 has 17 residues.

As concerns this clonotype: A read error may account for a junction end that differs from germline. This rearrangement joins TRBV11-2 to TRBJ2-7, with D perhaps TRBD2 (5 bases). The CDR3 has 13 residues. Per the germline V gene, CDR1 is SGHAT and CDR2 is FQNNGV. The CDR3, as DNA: TGCGCCAGCAGTGAAGGGAGCACCTGGGAGCAGTACTTC. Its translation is CASSEGSTWEQYF.

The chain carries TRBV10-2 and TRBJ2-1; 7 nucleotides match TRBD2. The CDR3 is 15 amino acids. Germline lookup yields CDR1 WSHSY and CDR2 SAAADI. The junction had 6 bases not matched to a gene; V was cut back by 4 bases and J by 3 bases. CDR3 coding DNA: TGCGCCAGCAGTGGTCCGGCGGGAGTCTACAATGAGCAGTTCTTC. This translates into CASSGPAGVYNEQFF.

In DNA form, the CDR3 reads TGCGCCAGCAGCTCAGAGATTGAGACCCAGTACTTC. Amino acids: CASSSEIETQYF. J is TRBJ2-5 and V is TRBV5-1, with D uncertain. V lost 3 bases and J 5 bases, leaving 8 bases between the germline ends. Germline V gene sequence: CDR1 SGHRS, CDR2 YFSETQ. The CDR3 covers 12 residues.

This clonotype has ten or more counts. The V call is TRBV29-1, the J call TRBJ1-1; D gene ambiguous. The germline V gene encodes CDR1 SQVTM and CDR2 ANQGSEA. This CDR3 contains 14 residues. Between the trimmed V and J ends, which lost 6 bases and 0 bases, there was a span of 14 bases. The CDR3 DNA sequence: TGCAGCGTGGCCTTATCCTCCCTGAACACTGAAGCTTTCTTT. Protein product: CSVALSSLNTEAFF.